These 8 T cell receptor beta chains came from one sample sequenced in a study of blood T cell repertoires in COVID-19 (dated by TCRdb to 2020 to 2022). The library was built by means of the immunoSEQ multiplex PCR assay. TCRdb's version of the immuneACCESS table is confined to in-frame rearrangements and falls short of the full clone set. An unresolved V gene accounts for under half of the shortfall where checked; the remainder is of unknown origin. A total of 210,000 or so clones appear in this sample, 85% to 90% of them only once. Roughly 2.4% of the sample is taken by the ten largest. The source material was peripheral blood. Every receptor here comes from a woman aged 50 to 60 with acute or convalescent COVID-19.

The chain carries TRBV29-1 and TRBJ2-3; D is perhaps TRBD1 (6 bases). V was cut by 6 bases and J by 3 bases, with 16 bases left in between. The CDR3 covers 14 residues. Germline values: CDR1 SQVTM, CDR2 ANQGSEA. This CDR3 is CSVIPRGLTDTQYF. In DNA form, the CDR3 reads TGCAGCGTCATCCCCAGGGGATTGACAGATACGCAGTATTTT.

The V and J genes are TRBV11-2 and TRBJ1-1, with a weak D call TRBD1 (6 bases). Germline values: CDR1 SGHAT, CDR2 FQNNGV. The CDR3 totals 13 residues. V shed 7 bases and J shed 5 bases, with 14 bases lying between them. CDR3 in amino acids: CASTQARGTEAFF. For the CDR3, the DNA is TGTGCCAGCACTCAAGCCAGGGGTACTGAAGCTTTCTTT. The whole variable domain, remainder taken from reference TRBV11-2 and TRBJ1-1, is EAGVAQSPRYKIIEKRQSVAFWCNPISGHATLYWYQQILGQGPKLLIQFQNNGVVDDSQLPKDRFSAERLKGVDSTLKIQPAKLEDSAVYLCASTQARGTEAFFGQGTRLTVV.

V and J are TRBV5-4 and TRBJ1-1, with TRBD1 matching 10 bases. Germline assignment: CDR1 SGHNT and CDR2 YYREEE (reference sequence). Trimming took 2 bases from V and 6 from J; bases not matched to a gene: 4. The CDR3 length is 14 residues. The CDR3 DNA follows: TGTGCCAGCAGCTTCGACAGGGGGCTTGCTGAAGCTTTCTTT. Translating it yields CASSFDRGLAEAFF.

CDR3 amino acids: CAGCGGRVEQYF. The CDR3 DNA is TGTGCCGGATGTGGCGGGAGGGTCGAGCAGTACTTC. The chain couples TRBV27 to TRBJ2-7; 9 bases match TRBD2. With 11 bases clipped from V and 6 bases from J, the junction kept 8 bases outside the gene matches. Germline CDR1 is MNHEY and CDR2 is SMNVEV (reference sequence). CDR3 length: 12 amino acids.

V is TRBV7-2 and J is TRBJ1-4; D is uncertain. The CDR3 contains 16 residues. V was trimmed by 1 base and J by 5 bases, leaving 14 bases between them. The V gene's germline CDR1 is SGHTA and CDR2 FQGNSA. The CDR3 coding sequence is TGTGCCAGCAGCTTAGGCGCTGGGCAGTCGAATGAAAAACTGTTTTTT. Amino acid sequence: CASSLGAGQSNEKLFF.

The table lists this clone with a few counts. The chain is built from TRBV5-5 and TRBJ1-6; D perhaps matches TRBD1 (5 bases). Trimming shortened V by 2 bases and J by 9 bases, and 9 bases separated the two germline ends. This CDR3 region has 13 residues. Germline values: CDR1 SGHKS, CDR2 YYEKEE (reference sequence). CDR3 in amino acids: CASSLQETSPLHF. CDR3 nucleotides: TGTGCCAGCAGCTTACAGGAAACTTCACCCCTCCACTTT.

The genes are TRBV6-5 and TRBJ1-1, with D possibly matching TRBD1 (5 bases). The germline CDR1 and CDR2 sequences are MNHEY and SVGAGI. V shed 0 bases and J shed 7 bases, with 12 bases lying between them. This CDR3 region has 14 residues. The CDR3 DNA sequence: TGTGCCAGCAGTTACTCGGGCGGGGCCGATGAAGCTTTCTTT. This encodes CASSYSGGADEAFF.

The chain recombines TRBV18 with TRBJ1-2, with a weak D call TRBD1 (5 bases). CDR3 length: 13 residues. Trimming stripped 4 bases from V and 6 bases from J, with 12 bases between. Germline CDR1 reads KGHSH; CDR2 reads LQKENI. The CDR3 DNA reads TGTGCCAGCTCACGGGAAGGGGTGAATGGCTACACCTTC. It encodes CASSREGVNGYTF.